Following are 32 T cell receptor beta chains from one sample sequenced in a study of blood T cell repertoires in COVID-19. Produced via immunoSEQ multiplex PCR; TCRdb's table is partial and in-frame only. This sample has some 430,000 clones, with less than 95% found just once. Sample: PBMCs or T cells enriched from blood (not recorded which). The receptors derive from a man aged 18 to 30 who had recovered from COVID-19.

This sequence joins TRBV11-2 and TRBJ1-6; TRBD1 might be the D (5 bases). Germline V gene sequence: CDR1 SGHAT, CDR2 FQNNGV. CDR3 size: 13 residues. V lost 2 bases to trimming and J lost 13 bases, with 12 bases between them. The CDR3 loop is CASSLNRSPPLHF. CDR3 bases: TGTGCCAGCAGCTTAAACAGGTCGCCGCCCCTCCACTTT.

This chain joins TRBV6-4 and TRBJ1-2; 7 bases align to TRBD1. V shed 2 bases and J 7 bases; nucleotides not matched to a gene: 4. The CDR3 has 13 amino acids. Germline assignment: CDR1 MRHNA and CDR2 SNTAGT. The CDR3 coding sequence is TGTGCCAGCAGTGACACGACAGGGCTTGGCTACACCTTC. This encodes CASSDTTGLGYTF.

This clone was detected a few times. This chain connects TRBV25-1 to TRBJ1-1, with D unclear. V was shortened by 6 bases and J by 1 base, with 6 bases between the two germline ends. This CDR3 comprises 12 residues. Germline-derived CDR1 and CDR2 are MGHDK and SYGVNS. The CDR3 bases are TGTGCCAGCAGGCGGGCGAACACTGAAGCTTTCTTT. Residues: CASRRANTEAFF.

The chain combines TRBV3-1 (or the pseudogene TRBV3-2) with TRBJ1-6; TRBD1 agrees at 7 bases. Germline V lookup: CDR1 LGHDT, CDR2 YNNKEL (reference sequence). The CDR3 spans 16 residues. The ends lost 4 bases at V and 3 bases at J; junction bases unmatched: 6. CDR3 sequence (DNA): TGTGCCAGCAGCCCCCGGGACAGCTTCTATAATTCACCCCTCCACTTT. Protein sequence: CASSPRDSFYNSPLHF.

The rearrangement links TRBV18 to TRBJ1-4; D may be TRBD1 (6 bases). There are 19 residues in the CDR3. The V and J ends lost 1 base and 8 bases respectively, with 26 bases between them. Germline V CDR1 and CDR2: KGHSH, LQKENI. CDR3 nucleotides: TGTGCCAGCTCACCACGGATCGACTTTCAGACAGGTCGCGCCGAAAAACTGTTTTTT. It encodes CASSPRIDFQTGRAEKLFF.

The rearrangement uses TRBV7-3 and TRBJ1-1; 7 bases line up with TRBD1. The trim removed 5 bases at V and 3 bases at J, leaving 6 bases unmatched. The CDR3 sequence is 14 residues long. The germline V gene has CDR1 SGHTA and CDR2 FQGTGA. CDR3 nucleotide sequence: TGTGCCAGCAGCCTACACGGGACAGACACTGAAGCTTTCTTT. Residues: CASSLHGTDTEAFF.

The gene calls are TRBV2 and TRBJ2-1; TRBD2 aligns across 9 bases. CDR1 is SNHLY, CDR2 FYNNEI, per germline. V was pared by 1 base and J by 4 bases, with 2 bases of the junction left unmatched. This CDR3 region has 15 residues. The CDR3 DNA sequence: TGTGCCAGCAGTGAAGAGCGGGGGGCTTACAATGAGCAGTTCTTC. Amino acids: CASSEERGAYNEQFF.

The chain combines TRBV3-1 (or the pseudogene TRBV3-2) with TRBJ2-1, with TRBD2 as a possible D gene (5 bases). Per germline, CDR1 LGHDT and CDR2 YNNKEL (reference sequence). V gave up 6 bases and J gave up 5 bases, with 17 bases separating them. The CDR3 is 15 residues long. CDR3 amino acids: CASSHRRTGNNEQFF. For the CDR3, the DNA is TGTGCCAGCAGTCATCGGCGTACGGGAAACAATGAGCAGTTCTTC.

This chain uses TRBV6-1 with TRBJ1-4; D call uncertain. The CDR3 length is 16 residues. The V end lost 2 bases, the J end lost 10 bases, and 20 bases lay between the germline ends. Germline CDR1 and CDR2: MNHNS and SASEGT. The CDR3 coding sequence is TGTGCCAGCAGTGAAAACGGAGCGGTCCCAATGGTAAAACTGTTTTTT. Protein sequence: CASSENGAVPMVKLFF.

The CDR3 is CATFRTGGNTIYF. The CDR3 nucleotides are TGTGCTACCTTCAGGACAGGCGGAAACACCATATATTTT. The chain has TRBV13 and TRBJ1-3; 7 bases fit TRBD1. CDR1 and CDR2 (germline): PRHDT, FYEKMQ (reference sequence). The CDR3 loop spans 13 amino acids.

The J gene is TRBJ1-2, the V gene TRBV6-6; TRBD1 aligns across 8 bases. The V gene end was trimmed by 5 bases and the J gene end by 8 bases; junction bases not matched to a gene: 7. Germline V gene sequence: CDR1 MNHNY, CDR2 SVGAGI (reference sequence). The CDR3 loop spans 13 amino acids. The CDR3 DNA reads TGTGCCAGCAGTGATTCAGGGGGCCGAGGCTACACCTTC. This translates into CASSDSGGRGYTF.

This sequence joins TRBV7-9 and TRBJ2-3; 15 bases are shared with TRBD2. The V segment lost 5 bases and the J segment 6 bases; nucleotides outside the gene matches: 9. The length of the CDR3 is 17 residues. Germline V lookup: CDR1 SEHNR, CDR2 FQNEAQ (reference sequence). The CDR3 protein is CASSVGLAGGPTDTQYF. CDR3 coding DNA: TGTGCCAGCAGCGTAGGACTAGCGGGGGGGCCGACCGATACGCAGTATTTT.

The gene calls are TRBV6-5 and TRBJ2-7; TRBD1 agrees at 9 bases. Germline values: CDR1 MNHEY, CDR2 SVGAGI. The CDR3 has 15 residues. The V gene end was trimmed by 6 bases and the J gene end by 5 bases; junction bases not matched to a gene: 11. CDR3 sequence (DNA): TGTGCCAGCAGATCAACAGGGGGCTTAGGAAACGAGCAGTACTTC. It codes for CASRSTGGLGNEQYF.

This clone appeared once. The J gene is TRBJ1-5, the V gene TRBV19; 9 positions match TRBD1. In germline, CDR1 is LNHDA, CDR2 SQIVND (reference sequence). This CDR3 is built from 16 residues. V trimming: 3 bases; J trimming: 5 bases; junction bases outside the gene matches: 8. This CDR3 is CASSILYRGPDQPQHF. CDR3 DNA: TGTGCCAGTAGTATTTTATACAGGGGGCCGGATCAGCCCCAGCATTTT.

J is TRBJ2-7 and V is TRBV28; 9 positions agree with TRBD2. Germline V lookup: CDR1 MDHEN, CDR2 SYDVKM. The junction had 12 bases not matched to a gene; V was cut back by 5 bases and J by 4 bases. The CDR3 has 16 residues. CDR3 DNA sequence: TGTGCCAGCAGTCGCCCCGTTAGCGGGAGTCTTTACGAGCAGTACTTC. Encoded protein: CASSRPVSGSLYEQYF. The complete variable domain, with remaining parts taken from reference TRBV28 and TRBJ2-7, reads DVKVTQSSRYLVKRTGEKVFLECVQDMDHENMFWYRQDPGLGLRLIYFSYDVKMKEKGDIPEGYSVSREKKERFSLILESASTNQTSMYLCASSRPVSGSLYEQYFGPGTRLTVT.

The V gene is TRBV4-1, the J gene TRBJ1-1; tentatively, D is TRBD1 (6 bases). Germline assignment: CDR1 MGHRA and CDR2 YSYEKL. The CDR3 runs 14 residues. Trimming stripped 2 bases from V and 4 bases from J, with 11 bases between. The CDR3 loop is CASSQLGGATEAFF. The CDR3 region has the DNA TGCGCCAGCAGCCAACTGGGGGGGGCCACTGAAGCTTTCTTT.

This chain uses TRBV7-9 with TRBJ1-2; 9 positions match TRBD1. CDR3 length: 15 residues. Unmatched junction bases numbered 9, after V lost 5 bases and J lost 5 bases. From germline, CDR1 is SEHNR and CDR2 FQNEAQ (reference sequence). The CDR3 nucleotides read TGTGCCAGCAGCCCGGGACAGGGATTTAGTTATGGCTACACCTTC. Its translation is CASSPGQGFSYGYTF.

The V gene is TRBV27, the J gene TRBJ1-1; no clear D. Trimming pared 10 bases from V and 5 bases from J, leaving 14 bases between. There are 12 residues in the CDR3. CDR1 MNHEY and CDR2 SMNVEV come from the germline V gene (reference sequence). CDR3: CATSTRGTEAFF. The CDR3 coding sequence is TGTGCCACCTCAACGCGGGGAACTGAAGCTTTCTTT.

The V gene is TRBV11-2, the J gene TRBJ1-1, with D possibly matching TRBD1 (5 bases). Trimming pared 2 bases from V and 5 bases from J, leaving 12 bases between. Per germline, CDR1 SGHAT and CDR2 FQNNGV. This CDR3 has 14 amino acids. The CDR3 DNA reads TGTGCCAGCAGCTTACCACCGACAGAGACTGAAGCTTTCTTT. Residues: CASSLPPTETEAFF.

The chain couples TRBV3-1 (or the pseudogene TRBV3-2) to TRBJ1-1, with D maybe TRBD1 (6 bases). Between the trimmed V and J ends, which lost 1 base and 5 bases, there was a span of 11 bases. This CDR3 has 14 amino acids. Looked up from germline, CDR1 is LGHDT and CDR2 is YNNKEL (reference sequence). The CDR3 nucleotides read TGTGCCAGCAGCCAAGCAGGGGCGCGTACTGAAGCTTTCTTT. This gives the protein CASSQAGARTEAFF.

The chain uses TRBV19 and TRBJ1-1; no reliable D call. Germline V gene sequence: CDR1 LNHDA, CDR2 SQIVND (reference sequence). Trimming cost V 6 bases and J 1 base, with 15 bases left between them. This CDR3 spans 15 amino acids. The chain's CDR3 is CASSPQLLANTEAFF. For the CDR3, the DNA is TGTGCCAGTAGCCCACAGCTGTTGGCGAACACTGAAGCTTTCTTT.

This chain links TRBV6-5 with TRBJ1-3; the D gene is possibly TRBD1 (5 bases). The CDR3 covers 14 residues. CDR1 MNHEY and CDR2 SVGAGI come from the germline V gene. The ends were cut back, 7 bases at V and 0 bases at J, with 10 bases in the middle. The CDR3: CASTRDSSGNTIYF. CDR3 DNA: TGTGCCAGCACCCGGGACTCCTCTGGAAACACCATATATTTT.

V usage is TRBV5-5 and J usage is TRBJ2-1; 7 bases map to TRBD1. Germline V lookup: CDR1 SGHKS, CDR2 YYEKEE (reference sequence). V was pared by 1 base and J by 9 bases, with 4 bases of the junction left unmatched. The CDR3 length is 13 residues. The CDR3 DNA reads TGTGCCAGCAGCTTGCGGGGACAGACTGAGCAGTTCTTC. Translating it yields CASSLRGQTEQFF.

This chain connects TRBV7-9 to TRBJ2-7; TRBD2 agrees at 12 bases. Germline loops: CDR1 SEHNR, CDR2 FQNEAQ (reference sequence). V lost 1 base, J lost 6 bases, and 7 bases stayed unmatched. The CDR3 is 16 residues long. CDR3 sequence reads: CASSLVPSGRAPEQYF. The CDR3 coding sequence is TGTGCCAGCAGCTTAGTGCCTAGCGGGAGGGCCCCCGAGCAGTACTTC.

The chain is built from TRBV11-2 and TRBJ1-6; D is undetermined. CDR1 and CDR2 from the germline V gene are SGHAT and FQNNGV. Between the trimmed V and J ends, which lost 1 base and 3 bases, there was a span of 7 bases. The CDR3 covers 15 residues. CDR3: CASSLGGIYNSPLHF. Here the CDR3 DNA reads TGTGCCAGCAGCTTAGGCGGAATCTATAATTCACCCCTCCACTTT.

This clone was counted a single time. The chain employs TRBV6-5 and TRBJ2-2; 7 bases are shared with TRBD2. Germline CDR1 and CDR2: MNHEY and SVGAGI. This CDR3 has 15 amino acids. Trimming at V came to 8 bases and at J to 4 bases, leaving 10 bases not matched to a gene. The CDR3 sequence: CASAAREAGTGELFF. The DNA for the CDR3 is TGTGCCAGCGCCGCCCGGGAGGCGGGCACCGGGGAGCTGTTTTTT.

V gene TRBV5-6 combines with J gene TRBJ1-3; perhaps TRBD1 as D (5 bases). V dropped 4 bases and J dropped 2 bases, with 7 bases sitting between them. This CDR3 is 13 amino acids long. Germline loops: CDR1 SGHDT, CDR2 YYEEEE. CDR3 region: CASSQGTGNTIYF. CDR3 DNA sequence: TGTGCCAGCAGCCAGGGAACTGGAAACACCATATATTTT.

This chain links TRBV10-2 with TRBJ2-2, with D perhaps TRBD2 (6 bases). There are 15 residues in the CDR3. V was pared by 2 bases and J by 6 bases, with 13 bases between. Germline values: CDR1 WSHSY, CDR2 SAAADI. The chain's CDR3 is CASSEGAEGSGELFF. CDR3 sequence (DNA): TGCGCCAGCAGTGAGGGGGCGGAGGGGTCCGGGGAGCTGTTTTTT.

V usage is TRBV27 and J usage is TRBJ1-2; tentative D call: TRBD1 (6 bases). The germline V gene has CDR1 MNHEY and CDR2 SMNVEV (reference sequence). The CDR3 contains 14 residues. Trimming shortened V by 3 bases and J by 1 base, and 9 bases separated the two germline ends. The CDR3 here is CASSFNRDNYGYTF. The CDR3 nucleotides are TGTGCCAGCAGTTTTAACAGGGATAACTATGGCTACACCTTC.

The rearrangement uses TRBV3-1 (or the pseudogene TRBV3-2) and TRBJ1-3; D may be TRBD1 (6 bases). This CDR3 comprises 19 residues. CDR1 and CDR2 from the germline V gene are LGHDT and YNNKEL (reference sequence). The germline V and J ends were trimmed by 5 bases and 3 bases, with 26 bases remaining between them. For the CDR3, the DNA is TGTGCCAGCAGCACCCGTTCCAGCGCACAGGGAGTGGGTGGAAACACCATATATTTT. Its translation is CASSTRSSAQGVGGNTIYF.

The chain has TRBV5-4 and TRBJ2-2, with TRBD2 identical over 8 bases. V was clipped by 2 bases and J by 5 bases; unmatched bases: 5. This CDR3 has 15 residues. Germline V gives CDR1 SGHNT, CDR2 YYREEE (reference sequence). This chain's CDR3 is CASSFPSGGTGELFF. DNA for the CDR3: TGTGCCAGCAGCTTCCCGTCGGGGGGGACCGGGGAGCTGTTTTTT.

The chain carries TRBV2 and TRBJ2-7; D is possibly TRBD2 (5 bases). Germline CDR1 and CDR2: SNHLY and FYNNEI. This CDR3 contains 14 residues. Between the trimmed V and J ends, which lost 2 bases and 6 bases, there was a span of 14 bases. The CDR3: CASSELNSASEQYF. The CDR3 DNA reads TGTGCCAGCAGTGAACTTAATAGCGCTAGCGAGCAGTACTTC.